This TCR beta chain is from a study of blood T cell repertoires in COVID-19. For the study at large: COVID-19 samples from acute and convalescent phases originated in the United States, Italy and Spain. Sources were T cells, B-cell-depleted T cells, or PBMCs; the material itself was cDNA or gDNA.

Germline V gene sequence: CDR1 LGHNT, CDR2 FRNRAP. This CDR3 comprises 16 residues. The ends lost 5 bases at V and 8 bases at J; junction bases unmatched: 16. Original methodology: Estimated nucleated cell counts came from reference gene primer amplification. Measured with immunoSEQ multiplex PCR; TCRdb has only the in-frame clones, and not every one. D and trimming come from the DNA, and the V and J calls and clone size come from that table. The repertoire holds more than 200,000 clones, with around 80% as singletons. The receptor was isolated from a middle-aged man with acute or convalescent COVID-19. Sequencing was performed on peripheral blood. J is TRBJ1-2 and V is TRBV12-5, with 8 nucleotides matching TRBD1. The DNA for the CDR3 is TGTGCTAGTGGTCTGACAGGGGCTACCGTTCGGCGGGGCTACACCTTC. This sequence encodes CASGLTGATVRRGYTF.